These T cell receptor beta chains were read from a single sample in a study of T-cell reconstitution after alpha-beta-depleted transplantation in children. TCRdb itself ran the PCR reads through MiXCR, one entry per CDR3 protein. Counted here are around 600,000 distinct CDR3 sequences, 10% occurring once; the ten biggest clones make up about 4%. The material was PBMCs from the stem cell graft donor, obtained from the stem cell graft. The origin of the receptors is a human donor who donated a stem cell graft to a child with acute myeloid leukemia. Each CDR3 is given with its conserved first and last residue. Each record gives: J gene, V gene, D gene, clone size, CDR3 protein, CDR3 DNA. A D gene is named only where the DNA matches it firmly. Not all rows give a size; the values are once, few, many and, for expanded clones, a class.

>TRBJ2-7|TRBV12-3/TRBV12-4|.|.
CASTPGTPYEQYF
TGTGCCAGCACTCCCGGGACACCTTACGAGCAGTACTTC
>TRBJ1-6|TRBV4-2|TRBD1|few
CASSQGGTVHNSPLHF
TGTGCCAGCAGCCAAGGGGGGACAGTGCATAATTCACCCCTCCACTTT
>TRBJ2-2|TRBV6-5|.|many
CASSTGGRELFF
TGTGCCAGCAGTACGGGGGGCCGGGAGCTGTTTTTT
>TRBJ2-2|TRBV4-3|.|many
CASSQYRDSLSGELFF
TGCGCCAGCAGCCAGTACCGGGACTCCCTATCCGGGGAGCTGTTTTTT
>TRBJ1-1|TRBV5-6|.|.
CASSPSRVTEAFF
TGTGCCAGCAGTCCGTCCCGGGTAACTGAAGCTTTCTTT
>TRBJ2-3|TRBV29-1|TRBD2|many
CSVDPGTSPTDTQYF
TGCAGCGTCGACCCTGGGACTAGCCCGACAGATACGCAGTATTTT
>TRBJ2-4|TRBV4-2|.|few
CASSQAGENIQYF
TGTGCCAGCAGCCAAGCAGGGGAAAACATTCAGTACTTC
>TRBJ2-3|TRBV28|.|few
CASRLPGRAGDTQYF
TGTGCCAGCAGACTCCCGGGCAGGGCAGGGGATACGCAGTATTTT
>TRBJ2-1|TRBV5-1|.|many
CASSLDGETYNEQFF
TGCGCCAGCAGCTTGGATGGGGAAACCTACAATGAGCAGTTCTTC
>TRBJ1-4|TRBV24-1|.|few
CATSDPYEKLFF
TGTGCCACCAGTGATCCCTATGAAAAACTGTTTTTT
>TRBJ1-5|TRBV5-1|TRBD1|few
CASSSGTGAQPQHF
TGCGCCAGCAGCTCCGGGACAGGGGCTCAGCCCCAGCATTTT
>TRBJ2-3|TRBV20-1|TRBD2|few
CSAGGLAGVWDTQYF
TGCAGTGCTGGGGGACTAGCGGGAGTATGGGATACGCAGTATTTT
>TRBJ2-2|TRBV20-1|.|many
CSAVSAGAPGTGELFF
TGCAGTGCGGTTTCAGCAGGGGCCCCGGGGACCGGGGAGCTGTTTTTT
>TRBJ2-5|TRBV20-1|.|few
CSAREDIQETQYF
TGCAGTGCTAGAGAGGATATCCAAGAGACCCAGTACTTC
>TRBJ2-7|TRBV5-4|.|few
CASSLGIGSGRFSYEQYF
TGTGCCAGCAGCTTGGGGATTGGAAGCGGCAGGTTCTCCTACGAGCAGTACTTC
>TRBJ2-2|TRBV29-1|.|.
CSVELGLTGELFF
TGCAGCGTTGAACTGGGGCTCACCGGGGAGCTGTTTTTT
>TRBJ2-1|TRBV7-6|TRBD2|.
CASSLAGSDNEQFF
TGTGCTAGCAGCTTAGCGGGTTCGGACAATGAGCAGTTCTTC
>TRBJ2-7|TRBV29-1|.|.
CSVRGGTAESYEQYF
TGCAGCGTCAGGGGGGGGACAGCCGAGTCCTACGAGCAGTACTTC
>TRBJ2-1|TRBV3-1|.|.
CASSQDGRGNEQFF
TGTGCCAGCAGCCAAGATGGCAGAGGAAATGAGCAGTTCTTC
>TRBJ2-5|TRBV20-1|TRBD2|.
CSGSSGRPPGTQYF
TGCAGTGGCTCTAGCGGGAGGCCTCCCGGGACCCAGTACTTC
>TRBJ2-5|TRBV7-3|TRBD2|.
CASSLNGGGKETQYF
TGTGCCAGCAGCTTAAATGGGGGGGGGAAAGAGACCCAGTACTTC
>TRBJ1-5|TRBV29-1|TRBD1|.
CSVEAGDRDQPQHF
TGCAGCGTTGAAGCGGGGGACAGGGACCAGCCCCAGCATTTT
>TRBJ1-5|TRBV5-5|.|few
CASSLFGDSNQPQHF
TGTGCCAGCAGCTTGTTTGGGGATAGCAATCAGCCCCAGCATTTT
>TRBJ2-5|TRBV20-1|TRBD2|few
CSARQASGSVQTQYF
TGCAGTGCTAGACAAGCTAGCGGGAGCGTGCAGACCCAGTACTTC
>TRBJ2-2|TRBV5-1|TRBD1|few
CASKVDRANTGELFF
TGCGCCAGCAAGGTAGACAGGGCGAACACCGGGGAGCTGTTTTTT
>TRBJ1-1|TRBV10-3|TRBD1|.
CAISRTGVNTEAFF
TGTGCCATCAGTAGGACAGGGGTGAACACTGAAGCTTTCTTT
>TRBJ2-1|TRBV7-9|.|.
CASSLRLSGHEQFF
TGTGCCAGCAGCCTCCGGCTATCAGGTCATGAGCAGTTCTTC
>TRBJ2-3|TRBV29-1|.|.
CSVEKPGLHGTDTQYF
TGCAGCGTTGAAAAACCGGGGTTACATGGCACAGATACGCAGTATTTT
>TRBJ2-3|TRBV11-2|.|many
CASSRIPSHPSSTDTQYF
TGTGCCAGCAGCCGAATACCCAGCCACCCCTCTAGCACAGATACGCAGTATTTT
>TRBJ2-3|TRBV20-1|.|few
CSATRPRVSTDTQYF
TGCAGTGCTACCCGCCCGCGGGTTAGCACAGATACGCAGTATTTT
>TRBJ2-7|TRBV20-1|.|.
CSARGPGRPYEQYF
TGCAGTGCTAGAGGTCCGGGACGGCCCTACGAGCAGTACTTC
>TRBJ2-7|TRBV29-1|TRBD2|many
CSVKSGSFYEQYF
TGCAGCGTGAAAAGCGGGAGTTTCTACGAGCAGTACTTC
>TRBJ1-5|TRBV6-2/TRBV6-3|TRBD1|many
CASRSGFRTGRQPQHF
TGTGCCAGCAGATCGGGATTCCGGACAGGGCGTCAGCCCCAGCATTTT
>TRBJ1-1|TRBV15|TRBD1|few
CATTGQGGTEAFF
TGTGCCACCACGGGACAGGGAGGAACTGAAGCTTTCTTT
>TRBJ1-3|TRBV9|TRBD1|.
CASSVDGQGASGNTIYF
TGTGCCAGCAGCGTAGATGGACAGGGGGCATCTGGAAACACCATATATTTT
>TRBJ2-3|TRBV7-8|.|many
CASSWGLSSTDTQYF
TGTGCCAGCAGCTGGGGACTTTCTAGCACAGATACGCAGTATTTT
>TRBJ2-7|TRBV20-1|TRBD2|.
CSARGGSGRAHEQYF
TGCAGTGCTAGAGGGGGTAGCGGGAGGGCTCACGAGCAGTACTTC
>TRBJ2-5|TRBV29-1|.|few
CSVTGVGQETQYF
TGCAGCGTGACAGGAGTGGGGCAAGAGACCCAGTACTTC
>TRBJ2-3|TRBV29-1|TRBD2|many
CSVFLAGEGADTQYF
TGCAGCGTTTTTTTAGCGGGAGAGGGAGCAGATACGCAGTATTTT
>TRBJ2-3|TRBV6-2/TRBV6-3|TRBD1|.
CAGQGQGDTQYF
TGTGCCGGTCAGGGACAGGGAGATACGCAGTATTTT
>TRBJ2-7|TRBV4-3|.|many
CASSRLRDSSYEQYF
TGCGCCAGCAGCCGATTACGGGACTCATCCTACGAGCAGTACTTC
>TRBJ2-1|TRBV20-1|TRBD2|.
CSAYGTSGGNEQFF
TGCAGTGCCTATGGGACTAGCGGGGGCAATGAGCAGTTCTTC
>TRBJ2-2|TRBV5-4|.|.
CASSAGLRENTGELFF
TGTGCCAGCAGCGCGGGACTGAGAGAAAACACCGGGGAGCTGTTTTTT
>TRBJ2-1|TRBV24-1|TRBD2|few
CATSNSGVYNEQFF
TGTGCCACCAGTAATAGCGGGGTATACAATGAGCAGTTCTTC
>TRBJ2-2|TRBV27|.|many
CASSFTQVPGELFF
TGTGCCAGCAGTTTCACTCAGGTCCCCGGGGAGCTGTTTTTT
>TRBJ1-2|TRBV12-3/TRBV12-4|.|few
CASSFPRMGSYF
TGTGCCAGCAGTTTCCCCCGGATGGGGTCTTACTTC
>TRBJ2-4|TRBV30|.|few
CAWSDDAKNIQYF
TGTGCCTGGAGCGACGACGCCAAAAACATTCAGTACTTC
>TRBJ1-6|TRBV7-2|.|.
CASSLVRQLNSPLHF
TGTGCCAGCAGCTTAGTCCGGCAGCTTAATTCACCCCTCCACTTT
>TRBJ2-7|TRBV28|.|many
CASSLRPSYEQYF
TGTGCCAGCAGTTTACGGCCCTCCTACGAGCAGTACTTC
>TRBJ1-3|TRBV5-8|.|few
CASSSYRESGNTIYF
TGTGCCAGCAGCTCATACAGGGAATCTGGAAACACCATATATTTT
>TRBJ1-3|TRBV5-6|.|many
CASTGNTIYF
TGTGCCAGCACCGGGAACACCATATATTTT
>TRBJ2-1|TRBV20-1|TRBD1|.
CSPRGQGARSNEQFF
TGCAGTCCAAGGGGGCAGGGGGCGAGGAGCAATGAGCAGTTCTTC
>TRBJ2-3|TRBV7-2|.|few
CASSQVGGQDTQYF
TGTGCCAGCAGCCAAGTAGGAGGTCAAGATACGCAGTATTTT
>TRBJ2-7|TRBV6-2/TRBV6-3|TRBD1|few
CASSYRRQGGYEQYF
TGTGCCAGCAGTTACCGACGACAGGGGGGCTACGAGCAGTACTTC
>TRBJ2-3|TRBV20-1|.|few
CSASYRLRTSTDTQYF
TGCAGTGCTAGCTACCGACTACGAACTAGCACAGATACGCAGTATTTT
>TRBJ2-3|TRBV20-1|.|many
CSAGSGVTQYF
TGCAGTGCTGGATCGGGAGTTACGCAGTATTTT
>TRBJ2-1|TRBV27|.|many
CASSPRYYYNEQFF
TGTGCCAGCAGCCCTCGGTACTACTACAATGAGCAGTTCTTC
>TRBJ1-3|TRBV7-2|.|many
CASSTEGSAGNTIYF
TGTGCCAGCAGCACGGAGGGGAGTGCTGGAAACACCATATATTTT